One sample yielded the 9 T cell receptor beta chains listed below, sequenced in a study of blood T cell repertoires in COVID-19 (dated by TCRdb to about 2020). The library relied on the immunoSEQ multiplex PCR assay. TCRdb mirrors the immuneACCESS table, restricted to in-frame sequences. Some clones are absent from its copies; in checked studies, under half trace to an unresolved V gene, and the reason for the others is unknown. The sample has some 150,000 clones on record, about nine tenths of them singletons. The ten largest clones capture about 10% of the sample. The sample taken for sequencing was peripheral blood. All receptors come from a man aged 50 to 59 with active or convalescent COVID-19.

The V gene is TRBV25-1, the J gene TRBJ1-5; 8 bases map to TRBD1. The CDR3 contains 13 residues. Germline V CDR1 and CDR2: MGHDK, SYGVNS. J lost 8 bases, V lost 3 bases, and 3 bases had no gene match. The CDR3 spells CASSDSGQEPQHF. The CDR3 DNA follows: TGTGCCAGCAGTGACTCGGGACAGGAGCCCCAGCATTTT. Full variable domain (outside the CDR3, taken from reference TRBV25-1 and TRBJ1-5): EADIYQTPRYLVIGTGKKITLECSQTMGHDKMYWYQQDPGMELHLIHYSYGVNSTEKGDLSSESTVSRIRTEHFPLTLESARPSHTSQYLCASSDSGQEPQHFGDGTRLSIL.

The chain employs TRBV6-5 and TRBJ1-4; tentatively, D is TRBD1 (6 bases). This CDR3 is built from 14 residues. Germline V lookup: CDR1 MNHEY, CDR2 SVGAGI. V dropped 6 bases and J dropped 8 bases, with 16 bases sitting between them. For the CDR3, the DNA is TGTGCCAGCAGGCCCACAGGGAGAGGAGAAAAACTGTTTTTT. Its translation is CASRPTGRGEKLFF.

The chain links TRBV9 to TRBJ1-5, with D maybe TRBD1 (5 bases). V was cut by 4 bases and J by 1 base, with 6 bases left in between. The CDR3 extends over 13 amino acids. From germline, CDR1 is SGDLS and CDR2 YYNGEE. The CDR3 DNA reads as TGTGCCAGCAGCAGGGGAAGCAATCAGCCCCAGCATTTT. This encodes CASSRGSNQPQHF.

The chain employs TRBV11-1 and TRBJ2-3; 9 nucleotides agree with TRBD1. Germline V CDR1 and CDR2: SGHAT, FQDESV (reference sequence). J gave up 3 bases and V 5 bases, and 9 bases lay outside the gene matches. The CDR3 is 16 amino acids. This chain's CDR3 is CASSAQAGQGTDTQYF. CDR3 in DNA: TGTGCCAGCAGCGCCCAGGCGGGACAGGGAACAGATACGCAGTATTTT.

As for this clone: The junction does not match germline at one end; this may be a read error. The V call is TRBV7-7, the J call TRBJ2-5, with 7 bases lining up with TRBD2. The CDR3 has 15 amino acids. Germline loops: CDR1 SSHAT, CDR2 FNYEAQ (reference sequence). CDR3 sequence: CASSLVAGAGETQYF. CDR3 nucleotide sequence: TGTGCTAGCAGCTTAGTTGCGGGAGCGGGGGAGACCCAGTACTTC.

J is TRBJ2-3 and V is TRBV27; 14 bases match TRBD2. Germline V CDR1 and CDR2: MNHEY, SMNVEV (reference sequence). The CDR3 has 15 residues. The V and J ends lost 2 bases and 10 bases, in that order; junction bases with no gene match: 5. Here the CDR3 reads CASSLRGLAGEAQYF. The CDR3 DNA follows: TGTGCCAGCAGTTTAAGGGGACTAGCGGGAGAGGCGCAGTATTTT.

This chain connects TRBV28 to TRBJ1-2; 10 bases fit TRBD1. Germline V gene data show CDR1 as MDHEN and CDR2 as SYDVKM. Losses at the gene ends were 3 bases for V and 5 bases for J; bases not matched to a gene: 9. The CDR3 has 16 residues. CDR3 in amino acids: CASSFSPGTGDYGYTF. The CDR3 DNA is TGTGCCAGCAGTTTCAGTCCCGGGACAGGGGATTATGGCTACACCTTC.

This clone has at least ten counts. This chain uses TRBV19 with TRBJ2-4; D is perhaps TRBD1 (5 bases). Trimming pared 5 bases from V and 6 bases from J, leaving 14 bases between. The CDR3 is made up of 14 amino acids. CDR1 LNHDA and CDR2 SQIVND come from the germline V gene (reference sequence). The CDR3 sequence: CASSVGQILNIQYF. In nucleotides, the CDR3 is TGTGCCAGTAGTGTGGGGCAGATACTAAACATTCAGTACTTC.

The chain's CDR3 is CASRFTSGTVDTQYF. DNA for the CDR3: TGCGCCAGCAGGTTCACTAGCGGGACGGTGGATACGCAGTATTTT. The genes are TRBV5-1 and TRBJ2-3; 10 nucleotides line up with TRBD2. From germline, CDR1 is SGHRS and CDR2 YFSETQ. This CDR3 spans 15 amino acids. Trimming at V came to 5 bases and at J to 6 bases, leaving 9 bases not matched to a gene. Full variable domain (remainder filled in from reference TRBV5-1 and TRBJ2-3): KAGVTQTPRYLIKTRGQQVTLSCSPISGHRSVSWYQQTPGQGLQFLFEYFSETQRNKGNFPGRFSGRQFSNSRSEMNVSTLELGDSALYLCASRFTSGTVDTQYFGPGTRLTVL.